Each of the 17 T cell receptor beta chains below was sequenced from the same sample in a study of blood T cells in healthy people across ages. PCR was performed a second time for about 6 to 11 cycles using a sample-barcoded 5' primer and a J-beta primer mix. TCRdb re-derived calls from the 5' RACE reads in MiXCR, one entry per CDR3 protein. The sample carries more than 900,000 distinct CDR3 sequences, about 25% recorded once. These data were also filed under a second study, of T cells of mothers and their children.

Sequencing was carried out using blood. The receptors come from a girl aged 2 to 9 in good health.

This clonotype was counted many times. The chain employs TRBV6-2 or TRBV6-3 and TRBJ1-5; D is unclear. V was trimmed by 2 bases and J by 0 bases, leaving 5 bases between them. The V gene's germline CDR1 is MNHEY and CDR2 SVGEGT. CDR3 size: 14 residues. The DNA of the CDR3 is TGTGCCAGCAGTTACCTAGATAGCAATCAGCCCCAGCATTTT. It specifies CASSYLDSNQPQHF.

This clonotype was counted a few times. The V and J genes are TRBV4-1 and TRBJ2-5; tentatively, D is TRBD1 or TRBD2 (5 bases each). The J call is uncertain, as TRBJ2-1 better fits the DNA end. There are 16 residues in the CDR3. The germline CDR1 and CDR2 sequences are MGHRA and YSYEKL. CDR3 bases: TGCGCCAGCAGCCAAGCGGGACCGGATCCATACAATGAGCAGTTCTTC. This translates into CASSQAGPDPYNEQFF.

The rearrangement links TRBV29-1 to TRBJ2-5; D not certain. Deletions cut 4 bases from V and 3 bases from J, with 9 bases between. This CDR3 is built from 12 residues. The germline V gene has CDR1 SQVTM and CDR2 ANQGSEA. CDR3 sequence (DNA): TGCAGCGTTGGCTTACTAAAAGAGACCCAGTACTTC. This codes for CSVGLLKETQYF.

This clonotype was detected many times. The CDR3 DNA reads as TGTGCCAGCAGCTTAGCTTCGGAAGCTTTCTTT. This sequence encodes CASSLASEAFF. The rearrangement links TRBV11-2 to TRBJ1-1; D gene uncertain. The CDR3 sequence is 11 residues long. The germline V gene encodes CDR1 SGHAT and CDR2 FQNNGV. Trimming left V 1 base short and J 8 bases short, with 5 bases between. Combining the CDR3 with reference TRBV11-2 and TRBJ1-1 gives the whole variable domain EAGVAQSPRYKIIEKRQSVAFWCNPISGHATLYWYQQILGQGPKLLIQFQNNGVVDDSQLPKDRFSAERLKGVDSTLKIQPAKLEDSAVYLCASSLASEAFFGQGTRLTVV.

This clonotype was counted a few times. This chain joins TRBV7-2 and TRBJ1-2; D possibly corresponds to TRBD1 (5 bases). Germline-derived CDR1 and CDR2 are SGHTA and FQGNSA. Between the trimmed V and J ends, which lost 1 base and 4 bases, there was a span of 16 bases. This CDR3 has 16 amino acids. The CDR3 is CASSLDPGGGGYGYTF. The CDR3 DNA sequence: TGTGCCAGCAGCTTAGATCCGGGGGGAGGAGGCTATGGCTACACCTTC.

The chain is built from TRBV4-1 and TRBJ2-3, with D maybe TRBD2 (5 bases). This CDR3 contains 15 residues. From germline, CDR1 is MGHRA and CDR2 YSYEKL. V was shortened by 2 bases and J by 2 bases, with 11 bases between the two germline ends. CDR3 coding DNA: TGCGCCAGCAGCCAACCTAGCCTCCCCACAGATACGCAGTATTTT. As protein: CASSQPSLPTDTQYF.

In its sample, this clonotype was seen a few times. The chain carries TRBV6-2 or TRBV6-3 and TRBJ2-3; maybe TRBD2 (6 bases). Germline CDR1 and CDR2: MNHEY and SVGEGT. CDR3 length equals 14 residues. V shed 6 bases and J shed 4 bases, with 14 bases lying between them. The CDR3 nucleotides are TGTGCCAGCAGCCGTCATCTAGCGCCAGATACGCAGTATTTT. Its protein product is CASSRHLAPDTQYF.

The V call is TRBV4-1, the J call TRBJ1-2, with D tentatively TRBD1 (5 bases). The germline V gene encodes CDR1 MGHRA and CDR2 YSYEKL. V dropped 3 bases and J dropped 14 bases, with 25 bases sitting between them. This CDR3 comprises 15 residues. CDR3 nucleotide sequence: TGCGCCAGCAGCCATGATGGGGCGTCCCGTGAGGATGGTACCTTC. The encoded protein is CASSHDGASREDGTF.

The CDR3 sequence is CASRKGERGFNEQFF. In DNA, the CDR3 is TGTGCCAGCCGAAAGGGGGAAAGGGGCTTCAATGAGCAGTTCTTC. The gene calls are TRBV6-2 or TRBV6-3 and TRBJ2-5; D might be TRBD1 (6 bases). The tail of the sequence fits TRBJ2-1 better, so the J call may be wrong. The CDR3 has 15 amino acids. CDR1 is MNHEY, CDR2 SVGEGT, per germline.

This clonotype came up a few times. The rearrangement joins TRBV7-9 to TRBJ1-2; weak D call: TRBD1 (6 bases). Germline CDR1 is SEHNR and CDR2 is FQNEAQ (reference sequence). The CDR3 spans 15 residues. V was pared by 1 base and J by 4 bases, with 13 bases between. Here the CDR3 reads CASSLGAGDGYGYTF. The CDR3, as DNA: TGTGCCAGCAGCTTAGGGGCAGGGGACGGCTATGGCTACACCTTC. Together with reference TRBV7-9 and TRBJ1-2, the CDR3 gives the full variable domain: DTGVSQNPRHKITKRGQNVTFRCDPISEHNRLYWYRQTLGQGPEFLTYFQNEAQLEKSRLLSDRFSAERPKGSFSTLEIQRTEQGDSAMYLCASSLGAGDGYGYTFGSGTRLTVV.

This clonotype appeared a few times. CDR3 region: CSVWGGRALGNEQFF. The CDR3 DNA follows: TGCAGCGTTTGGGGGGGGAGGGCCTTGGGTAATGAGCAGTTCTTC. The J gene is TRBJ2-1, the V gene TRBV29-1, with 7 bases that match TRBD2. Losses at the gene ends were 5 bases for V and 7 bases for J; bases not matched to a gene: 14. The CDR3 totals 15 residues. Germline assignment: CDR1 SQVTM and CDR2 ANQGSEA.

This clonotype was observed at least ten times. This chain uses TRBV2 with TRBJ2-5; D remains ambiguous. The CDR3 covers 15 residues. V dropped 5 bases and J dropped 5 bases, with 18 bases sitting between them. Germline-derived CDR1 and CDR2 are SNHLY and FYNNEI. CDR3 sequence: CASSPEGGRRETQYF. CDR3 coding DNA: TGTGCCAGCAGTCCTGAAGGCGGACGACGGGAGACCCAGTACTTC.

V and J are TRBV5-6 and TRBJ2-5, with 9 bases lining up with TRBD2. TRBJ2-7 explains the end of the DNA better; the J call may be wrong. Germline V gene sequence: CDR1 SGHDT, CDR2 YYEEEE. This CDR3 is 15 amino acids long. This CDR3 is CASAGGRQGSYEQYF. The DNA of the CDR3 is TGTGCCAGCGCGGGGGGGAGACAGGGATCCTACGAGCAGTACTTC.

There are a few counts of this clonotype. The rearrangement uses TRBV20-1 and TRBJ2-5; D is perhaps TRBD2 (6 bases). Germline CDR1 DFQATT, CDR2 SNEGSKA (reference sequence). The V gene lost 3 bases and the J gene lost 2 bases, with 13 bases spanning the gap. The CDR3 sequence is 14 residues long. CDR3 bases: TGCAGTGCTAGTGACCGCCGGGGGCAAGAGACCCAGTACTTC. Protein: CSASDRRGQETQYF.

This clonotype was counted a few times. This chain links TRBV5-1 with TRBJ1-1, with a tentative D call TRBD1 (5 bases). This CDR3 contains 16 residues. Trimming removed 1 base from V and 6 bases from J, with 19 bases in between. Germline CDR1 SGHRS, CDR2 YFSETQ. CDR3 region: CASSLTILRGLSEAFF. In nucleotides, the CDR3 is TGCGCCAGCAGCTTGACCATTTTAAGGGGTCTCTCTGAAGCTTTCTTT.

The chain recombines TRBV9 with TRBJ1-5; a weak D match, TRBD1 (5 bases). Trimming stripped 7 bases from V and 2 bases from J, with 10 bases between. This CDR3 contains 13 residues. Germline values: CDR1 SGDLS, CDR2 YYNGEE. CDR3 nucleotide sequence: TGTGCCAGCGGGGGAGGGGGCAATCAGCCCCAGCATTTT. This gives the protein CASGGGGNQPQHF.

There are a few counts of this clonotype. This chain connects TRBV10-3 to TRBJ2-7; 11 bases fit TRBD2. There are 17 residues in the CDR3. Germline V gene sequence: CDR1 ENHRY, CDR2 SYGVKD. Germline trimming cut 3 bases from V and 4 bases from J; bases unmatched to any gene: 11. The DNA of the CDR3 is TGTGCCATCAGTGAATCGGGAATGCTAGCGGGGGGATACGAGCAGTACTTC. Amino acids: CAISESGMLAGGYEQYF.